These 4 T cell receptor beta chains share one sample of origin, sequenced in a study of Graves' ophthalmopathy and Graves' hyperthyroidism. The study amplified TCR beta CDR3 regions using RNA transcripts. Investigators did first-round RT-PCR with HTBI primers, then second-round multiplex PCR. TCRdb re-called the multiplex PCR reads through MiXCR, storing one row per CDR3 protein. Of about 14,000 distinct CDR3 sequences listed, about half were seen once; the top ten hold around 50%. Sequencing used peripheral blood. Receptors were obtained from a woman in her twenties or thirties with Graves' ophthalmopathy.

This clonotype was seen a few times. The chain joins TRBV10-2 to TRBJ2-2; D unclear. V was clipped by 4 bases and J by 6 bases, with 3 bases between them. The CDR3 covers 11 residues. Germline CDR1 is WSHSY and CDR2 is SAAADI. The CDR3 is CASSVPGELFF. The CDR3 nucleotides are TGCGCCAGCAGTGTGCCCGGGGAGCTGTTTTTT.

The chain has TRBV5-4 and TRBJ2-7; 13 positions agree with TRBD2. This CDR3 is 13 amino acids long. V shed 4 bases and J 5 bases; nucleotides not matched to a gene: 0. Germline CDR1 SGHNT, CDR2 YYREEE (reference sequence). This CDR3 is CASSTSGRDEQYV. The CDR3 nucleotides are TGTGCCAGCAGCACTAGCGGGAGGGACGAGCAGTACGTC.

In this sample, this clonotype turned up many times. The chain recombines TRBV10-3 with TRBJ2-5, with 10 bases fitting TRBD2. The germline V gene encodes CDR1 ENHRY and CDR2 SYGVKD. Losses at the gene ends were 5 bases for V and 2 bases for J; bases not matched to a gene: 5. This CDR3 comprises 15 residues. The CDR3 loop reads CAISSGLAPQETQYF. The DNA of the CDR3 is TGTGCCATCAGTTCGGGACTAGCGCCGCAAGAGACCCAGTACTTC.

This rearrangement joins TRBV25-1 to TRBJ2-1; D perhaps matches TRBD2 (5 bases). Deletions cut 1 base from V and 2 bases from J, with 9 bases between. This CDR3 has 15 residues. Per germline, CDR1 MGHDK and CDR2 SYGVNS. This chain's CDR3 is CASSESPGTYNEQFF. The DNA for the CDR3 is TGTGCCAGCAGTGAATCCCCGGGAACCTACAATGAGCAGTTCTTC.